The clone carrying this T cell receptor (beta chain) was observed a handful of times. This entry belongs to a study of human T cells and chemical hapten exposure. The CDR3 covers 14 residues. The germline gives CDR1 ENHRY, CDR2 SYGVKD. V was pared by 8 bases and J by 6 bases, with 17 bases between. MiXCR, run by TCRdb on the RACE reads, gives a single entry per CDR3 protein. The sample shows about 54,000 distinct CDR3 sequences, 9.5% to 10% of them seen only once. The time point was: patch test 2, 6 weeks after DPC sensitization. Specified treatment: therapeutic diphenylcyclopropenone sensitization with weekly scalp DPC.

The chain employs TRBV10-3 and TRBJ1-5; no reliable D call. This receptor was taken from a woman aged 45-60 years with alopecia areata. Some clones in this sample may be carry-over from other donors' samples. The sequencing here drew on whole blood, taken in connection with sensitization to the hapten diphenylcyclopropenone (DPC). CDR3 in DNA: TGTGCCATCCGGTCTGACAAGAACGCTCAGCCCCAGCATTTT. It codes for CAIRSDKNAQPQHF.